This T cell receptor beta chain was sequenced in a study of human T cells and chemical hapten exposure. As for the study in general: On the upper back, patch tests were applied with 0.01% DPC and read at 6 days. Study results and limitations: Having alopecia, the donors may differ immunologically from healthy people. A positive correlation with patch test score was found for PT1 expanded TCR counts. Sensitizing to DPC left TCRs with a frequency above 1 in 1000 unaltered.

V was clipped by 6 bases and J by 0 bases, with 12 bases between them. Looked up from germline, CDR1 is SQVTM and CDR2 is ANQGSEA. This CDR3 has 13 residues. Time point of the sample: pre-sensitization, week 0. The sample's treatment: therapeutic diphenylcyclopropenone sensitization with weekly scalp DPC. In TCRdb, the RACE reads were re-called with MiXCR into one record per CDR3 protein. The sample records some 250,000 distinct CDR3 sequences, 7.7% being singletons. Comment on this clonotype: Its antigen remains unidentified.

The receptor was isolated from a young man with alopecia areata. Some clones in this sample may be carry-over from other donors' samples. Specimen: whole blood, collected in connection with sensitization to the hapten diphenylcyclopropenone (DPC). The chain employs TRBV29-1 and TRBJ2-7; the D gene could be TRBD1 or TRBD2 (5 bases each). The CDR3 protein is CSVQRGDSYEQYF. As DNA, the CDR3 is TGCAGCGTCCAACGAGGGGACTCCTACGAGCAGTACTTC.